This T cell receptor beta chain was identified during a study of blood T cells in healthy people across ages. The CDR3 runs to 17 residues. Germline values: CDR1 SGHTA, CDR2 FQGTGA. The trim removed 3 bases at V and 6 bases at J, leaving 9 bases unmatched. Combining a sample-barcoded 5' primer with a J-beta primer mix, a second PCR ran for roughly 6 to 11 cycles. MiXCR, applied by TCRdb to the 5' RACE reads, yields one record per CDR3 protein. The sample includes more than 1,000,000 distinct CDR3 sequences, under 30% of them seen just once. Only a few counts were recorded for this clonotype. These data were likewise used in another study, on T cells of mothers and their children. This second study notes: Sequencing revealed no T cell clones that were persistent and microchimeric.

The sample was blood. The chain links TRBV7-3 to TRBJ2-4, with TRBD1 matching 12 bases. The clonotype was recovered from a girl aged 2-9 years in good health. In nucleotides, the CDR3 is TGTGCCAGCAGCTTGGGGACAGGGGGCGTAACGGGAAACATTCAGTACTTC. It codes for CASSLGTGGVTGNIQYF.